This T cell receptor (delta chain) was recovered during a study of gamma-delta T cells after stem cell transplantation. Per germline, CDR1 GEAIGNYY and CDR2 EKD. The CDR3 consists of 17 residues. TCRdb called clones from the RT-PCR reads again using CATT. The sample lists around 3,000 delta-chain clones, around 1.7% occurring once. This clone was seen more than once but under ten times. The protein TCRdb lists belongs to a much larger clone and differs from this DNA's translation at residue 15, which points to a read error; the protein shown is made from the DNA. The sequenced material came from gamma-delta T cells. This chain connects TRDV2 to TRDJ1; 9 nucleotides agree with TRDD3. The origin of this receptor is a human donor. It is not recorded whose cells these are; they may come from a transplant donor. CDR3 sequence: CACDAVTGGGYTDKFIF. The CDR3 nucleotides read TGTGCCTGTGACGCCGTGACTGGGGGAGGGTACACCGATAAATTCATCTTT.